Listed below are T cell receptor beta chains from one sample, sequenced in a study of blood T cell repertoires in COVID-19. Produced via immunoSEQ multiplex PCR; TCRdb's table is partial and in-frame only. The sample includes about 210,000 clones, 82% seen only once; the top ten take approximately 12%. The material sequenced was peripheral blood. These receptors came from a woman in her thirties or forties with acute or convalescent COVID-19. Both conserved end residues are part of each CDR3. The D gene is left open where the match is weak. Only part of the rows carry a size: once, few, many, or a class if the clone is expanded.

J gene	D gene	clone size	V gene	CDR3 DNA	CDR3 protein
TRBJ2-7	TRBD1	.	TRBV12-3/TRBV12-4	TGTGCCAGCAGCCCCGGGACAGTTCACGAGCAGTACTTC	CASSPGTVHEQYF
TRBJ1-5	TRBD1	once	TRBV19	TGTGCCAGTAGTATAGGGACAGGGGGCAATCAGCCCCAGCATTTT	CASSIGTGGNQPQHF
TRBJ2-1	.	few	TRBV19	TGTGCCAGTAGTACACTAGGAGGTGGTGAGCAGTTCTTC	CASSTLGGGEQFF
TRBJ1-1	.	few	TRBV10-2	TGCGCCAGCACAGTACAGGGGAACACTGAAGCTTTCTTT	CASTVQGNTEAFF
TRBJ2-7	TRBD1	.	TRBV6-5	TGTGCCAGCAGTTATTCCGGGACAGGGGTCAACGAGCAGTACTTC	CASSYSGTGVNEQYF
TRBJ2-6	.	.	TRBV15	TGTGCCACCAGCAGAGCAGGATCTGGGGCCAACGTCCTGACTTTC	CATSRAGSGANVLTF
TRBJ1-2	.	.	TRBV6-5	TGTGCCAGCCGACGACGGGAGTATGGCTACACCTTC	CASRRREYGYTF
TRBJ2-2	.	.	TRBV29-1	TGCAGCGTGGGGGTCGGGGGGAACACCGGGGAGCTGTTTTTT	CSVGVGGNTGELFF
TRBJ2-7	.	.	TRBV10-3	TGTGCCATCAGTGTAGAGGGCCTCGGCGAGCAGTACTTC	CAISVEGLGEQYF
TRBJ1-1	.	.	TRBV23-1	TGCGCCAGCAAAACAGGGAGAGAGACTGAAGCTTTCTTT	CASKTGRETEAFF
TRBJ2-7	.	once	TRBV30	TGTGCCTGGAGTGTTTACAGGGAGCCCTACGAGCAGTACTTC	CAWSVYREPYEQYF
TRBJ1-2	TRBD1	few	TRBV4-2	TGTGCCAGCAGCCAAGATCGGGGACAGCAATCTAACTATGGCTACACCTTC	CASSQDRGQQSNYGYTF
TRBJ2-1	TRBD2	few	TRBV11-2	TGTGCCAGCGCCCCCGGGAGGGCCTCCTACAATGAGCAGTTCTTC	CASAPGRASYNEQFF
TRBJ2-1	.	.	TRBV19	TGTGCCAGTAGTCTTCACCCACAGGGCTCCTACAATGAGCAGTTCTTC	CASSLHPQGSYNEQFF
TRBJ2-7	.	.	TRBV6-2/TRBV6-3	TGTGCCAGCAGTAGCCCCCCAGCAGGGGTGAGCGAGCAGTACTTC	CASSSPPAGVSEQYF
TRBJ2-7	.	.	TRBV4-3	TGCGCCAGCAGCCAAGCCAGGGGCTCCTACGAGCAGTACTTC	CASSQARGSYEQYF
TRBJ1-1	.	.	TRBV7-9	TGTGCCAGCAGCCTTGATGCGACGGGAGGCGCTTTCTTT	CASSLDATGGAFF
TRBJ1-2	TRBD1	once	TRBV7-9	TGTGCCAGCAGCAAGACAGGGAACTATGGCTACACCTTC	CASSKTGNYGYTF
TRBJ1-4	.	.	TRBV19	TGTGCCAGTAGTATCGCGGCGGGGGCATGGGAAAAACTGTTTTTT	CASSIAAGAWEKLFF
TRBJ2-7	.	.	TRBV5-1	TGCGCCAGCAGTCCTCTCGGAAGCAGCGCTGCCGAGCAGTACTTC	CASSPLGSSAAEQYF
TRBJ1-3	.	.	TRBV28	TGTGCCAGCAGTTCCGGGAGCGACACCATATATTTT	CASSSGSDTIYF
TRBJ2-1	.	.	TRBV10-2	TGCGCCAGCAGGCAGGGAAGCGCGTACAATGAGCAGTTCTTC	CASRQGSAYNEQFF
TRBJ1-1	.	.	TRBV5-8	TGTGCCAGCAGCTTTAACAGGGAAGTTCTAGACACTGAAGCTTTCTTT	CASSFNREVLDTEAFF
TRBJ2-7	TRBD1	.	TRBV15	TGTGCCACCAGCCCTTCTACCGGGACAGGGGACGGCGAGCAGTACTTC	CATSPSTGTGDGEQYF
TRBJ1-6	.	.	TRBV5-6	TGTGCCAGCAGCTTGGACGCGACAGTCTATAATTCACCCCTCCACTTT	CASSLDATVYNSPLHF
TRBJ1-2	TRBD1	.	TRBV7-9	TGTGCCAGCAGCCACGGACAGGGTGAAAGCTACACCTTC	CASSHGQGESYTF
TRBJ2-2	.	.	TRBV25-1	TGTGCCAGCAGCCCGTCTACGAGCCCGAACACCGGGGAGCTGTTTTTT	CASSPSTSPNTGELFF
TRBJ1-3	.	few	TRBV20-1	TGCAGTGCTAGTCCGGGAGCTGGAAACACCATATATTTT	CSASPGAGNTIYF
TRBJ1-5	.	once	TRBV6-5	TGTGCCAGCAGCCAATCAGGGCTTTTGCAGCCCCAGCATTTT	CASSQSGLLQPQHF
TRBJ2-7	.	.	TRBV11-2	TGTGCCAGCAGCTTAGTGGCAGGGGTGTTCGAGCAGTACTTC	CASSLVAGVFEQYF
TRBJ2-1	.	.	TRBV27	TGTGCCAGCAGTTTATCGCTATACAATGAGCAGTTCTTC	CASSLSLYNEQFF
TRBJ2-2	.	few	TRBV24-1	TGTGCCACCAGTGTAATCAGGGGGGCCGGGGAGCTGTTTTTT	CATSVIRGAGELFF
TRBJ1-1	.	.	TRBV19	TGTGCCAGTAGTATTTCCCGGGGCACTGAAGCTTTCTTT	CASSISRGTEAFF
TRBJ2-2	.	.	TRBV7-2	TGTGCCAGCAGCTTAATCGCTACGCTAGAGGGCGGGGAGCTGTTTTTT	CASSLIATLEGGELFF
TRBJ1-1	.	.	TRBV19	TGTGCCAGTCAAGAACCTATCGCCCCGGGCACTGAAGCTTTCTTT	CASQEPIAPGTEAFF
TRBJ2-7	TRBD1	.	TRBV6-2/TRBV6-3	TGTGCCAGCAGTTACATCCAGGGGGCCAACGAGCAGTACTTC	CASSYIQGANEQYF
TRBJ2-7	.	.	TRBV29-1	TGCAGCGTCGCCGATACAGGGAGAGGCGAGCAGTACTTC	CSVADTGRGEQYF
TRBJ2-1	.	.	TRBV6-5	TGTGCCAGCAGCCTGGGAGAAGGGAATGAGCAGTTCTTC	CASSLGEGNEQFF
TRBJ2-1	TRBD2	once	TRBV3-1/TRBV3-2	TGTGCCAGCAGCGAGGGACTAGCAAGGAGCAATGAGCAGTTCTTC	CASSEGLARSNEQFF
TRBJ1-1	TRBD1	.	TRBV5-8	TGTGCCAGCAGCTCAAGGGACAGGGCCTACTTTATGGCTTTCTTT	CASSSRDRAYFMAFF
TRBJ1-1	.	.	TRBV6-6	TGTGCCAGCGGACCGGGACTTACGAACACTGAAGCTTTCTTT	CASGPGLTNTEAFF
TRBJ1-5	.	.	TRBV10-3	TGTGCCATCGGGGAGGGGAAGAATCAGCCCCAGCATTTT	CAIGEGKNQPQHF
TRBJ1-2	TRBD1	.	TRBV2	TGTGCCAGCAGGAAACAGGGGCACTCCACCCGGCCCGCCTATGGCTACACCTTC	CASRKQGHSTRPAYGYTF
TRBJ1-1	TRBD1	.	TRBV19	TGTGCCAGTAGTAGGGGGACAGGGAACACTGAAGCTTTCTTT	CASSRGTGNTEAFF
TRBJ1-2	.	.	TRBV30	TGTGCCTGGACTTCCGGGAGCACTGTGGGCTATGGCTACACCTTC	CAWTSGSTVGYGYTF